A selection of T cell receptor beta chains follows, all from one sample in a study of blood T cell repertoires in COVID-19. Sequenced by immunoSEQ multiplex PCR; TCRdb stores in-frame clones only, minus some. Of approximately 270,000 clones in the sample, 70% to 90% are singletons; the top ten hold less than 2.5%. Input material: PBMCs or T cells enriched from blood (not recorded which). The receptors derive from a woman aged 50 to 65 who had recovered from COVID-19. The CDR3 runs from the conserved cysteine through the conserved F or W. A D gene is named only where the DNA matches it firmly. Expanded clones are given a class, and other clones once, few, many or no size at all.

TRBJ1-1 few TRBD1 TRBV18 TGTGCCAGCTCAGCCGGACAGGGAGGCCTAACTGAAGCTTTCTTT CASSAGQGGLTEAFF
TRBJ2-1 . TRBD1 TRBV3-1/TRBV3-2 TGTGCCAGCAGCCGGGGACAGGGGGCAAGCGCGAGCTCCTACAATGAGCAGTTCTTC CASSRGQGASASSYNEQFF
TRBJ1-3 . . TRBV30 TGTGCCTGGAGTCCCCGGGGTGGAAACACCATATATTTT CAWSPRGGNTIYF
TRBJ1-1 once . TRBV19 TGTGCCAGTAGTATATCAGGGGTCCTCGGGACTGAAGCTTTCTTT CASSISGVLGTEAFF
TRBJ2-1 . . TRBV12-3/TRBV12-4 TGTGCCAGCAGTTTAGACAGCAACAATGAGCAGTTCTTC CASSLDSNNEQFF
TRBJ2-1 . TRBD1 TRBV5-1 TGCGCCAGCAGCCCCTTGACAGGGTTCAATGAGCAGTTCTTC CASSPLTGFNEQFF
TRBJ2-1 . . TRBV18 TGTGCCAGCTCCGCCCGTTCGGGTGAGCAGTTCTTC CASSARSGEQFF
TRBJ1-2 . TRBD1 TRBV19 TGTGCCAGTAGTATAGCCCCGGGACAGAGCTATGGCTACACCTTC CASSIAPGQSYGYTF
TRBJ1-1 . . TRBV7-9 TGTGCCAGCGTATTTGGGGGGAAAGCTTTCTTT CASVFGGKAFF
TRBJ2-1 . . TRBV12-3/TRBV12-4 TGTGCCAGCACTAGCTACAATGAGCAGTTCTTC CASTSYNEQFF
TRBJ2-1 . TRBD2 TRBV5-6 TGTGCCAGCAGCTTCGTAACTAGCGGGTACACTGAGCAGTTCTTC CASSFVTSGYTEQFF
TRBJ2-4 . TRBD2 TRBV7-6 TGTGCCAGCAGCTTAGAAAGCGGGGGGGCCCTAGCCAAAAACATTCAGTACTTC CASSLESGGALAKNIQYF
TRBJ2-7 . . TRBV19 TGTGCCAGTAGTCGAGCGGAGCACTACGAGCAGTACTTC CASSRAEHYEQYF
TRBJ2-2 once . TRBV28 TGTGCCAGCTATGAGACCGGGGAGCTGTTTTTT CASYETGELFF
TRBJ1-1 . . TRBV18 TGTGCCAGCTCATTCAAGTCCCAGGCCAGTTTGAACACTGAAGCTTTCTTT CASSFKSQASLNTEAFF
TRBJ1-2 . TRBD1 TRBV27 TGTGCCAGCAGCCTAATCGGAGGGGACAGGGGCTACACCTTC CASSLIGGDRGYTF
TRBJ1-5 . TRBD1 TRBV2 TGTGCCAGCAGTGTGGGACAGGGACCTAGCAATCAGCCCCAGCATTTT CASSVGQGPSNQPQHF
TRBJ2-1 . TRBD2 TRBV27 TGTGCCAGCAGTTTATTAGGGGGACTAGCTTATGAGCAGTTCTTC CASSLLGGLAYEQFF
TRBJ2-5 . TRBD1 TRBV4-1 TGCGCCAGCAGCTTTCCCGAGACAGGGGGCCCCGAGACCCAGTACTTC CASSFPETGGPETQYF
TRBJ2-3 . . TRBV9 TGTGCCAGCACCCCGGGACTGGGAAGAGCAGATACGCAGTATTTT CASTPGLGRADTQYF
TRBJ1-6 . . TRBV7-5 TGTGCCAGAAGTCTCACAGGGGCTGATAATTCACCCCTCCACTTT CARSLTGADNSPLHF
TRBJ2-5 . . TRBV19 TGTGCAATTGGGGGGGCACGGCAAGAGACCCAGTACTTC CAIGGARQETQYF
TRBJ2-2 . TRBD2 TRBV7-2 TGTGCCAGCAGCTTAGGACTAGCGGGAACGGAGCTGTTTTTT CASSLGLAGTELFF
TRBJ2-7 . TRBD1 TRBV20-1 TGCAGTGCTAGTCCGGGACAGGCTTCCTACGAGCAGTACTTC CSASPGQASYEQYF
TRBJ2-5 . . TRBV9 TGTGCCAGCAGCGTAGGTGGCAGCGGCCAAGAGACCCAGTACTTC CASSVGGSGQETQYF
TRBJ2-5 . . TRBV27 TGTGCCAGCAGTTCGCGTCGTCAAGAGACCCAGTACTTC CASSSRRQETQYF